This record concerns one TCR beta chain sequence. No cognate antigen has been identified for it. No much larger clonotype is one base removed from it; base qualities were not supplied. The CDR3 regions of human TCRbeta chains were subjected to immunosequencing. On the study's bioinformatics: Repertoire TCRs were matched against a reference library of SARS-CoV-2-specific TCRs generated with the MIRA antigen-specificity platform. Breadth was defined as the fraction of unique TCRs that were SARS-CoV-2-associated. Depth was defined as the fraction of total T cells that were SARS-CoV-2-associated. Using the MIRA data, each spike-specific TCR was assigned both to the spike region to which the TCR was reactive and to a CD4 or CD8 class. Log10-transformed breadth and depth values were compared by one-way ANOVA with Sidak's multiple comparisons tests. TCRdb retrieved this table from immuneACCESS and kept in-frame rearrangements only. Not all clones are present; in checked studies, unresolved V genes account for under half, and no reason is known for the remainder. V, J and clone size derive from that table, while D and trimming were established from the DNA sequence. This sample holds over 120,000 clones; 80% to 90% were observed only once. The ten top clones hold 7.5% to 8.5% of the sample.

Reading from cysteine to phenylalanine, the CDR3 counts 13 amino acids. Just CDR3 DNA is preserved here, 39 bases in frame from base 1. The germline ends are 9 bases apart after V is trimmed by 3 bases and J by 6 bases. According to the germline V gene, CDR1 reads MGHRA and CDR2 reads YSYEKL. This entry is derived from a study of T cell responses to AZD1222 COVID-19 vaccine (dated by TCRdb to the early 2020s). In terms of the full investigation: AZD1222 recipients with second doses at about 4 weeks or about 12 weeks were pooled, because spike-specific TCR depth and breadth did not differ between schedules. TCR sequencing was performed for 230 to 250 trial participants, of whom 200 to 220 were given two doses of AZD1222 and around 25 were given two doses of MenACWY control vaccine. Trial participants were enrolled by age into subgroups of 18-55, 56-69 and 70-plus years, and around 150, 28 and 57 TCR-sequenced participants, respectively, were included in these subgroups.

General conclusions and limits of the study: In the small 56-69-year group, the increase in depth fell short of significance, most likely because of low power. Nearly half of unique spike-specific TCRs reportedly recognized epitopes outside regions mutated in the B.1.351 and B.1.1.7 variants. Only five to seven AZD1222 recipients were SARS-CoV-2 seropositive at baseline, limiting conclusions about previously exposed vaccinees. Participants were mostly white British, with more females than males. The authors suggested clonal diversity may have been underestimated. The whole spike protein was spanned by vaccine-associated CD4 TCRs, and dominant responses were seen in regions 160-218 and 743-854. After two AZD1222 doses, spike-specific TCR breadth and depth were significantly higher than at day 0 and than in MenACWY recipients. Because no day 14 peak-response samples were available, repertoires were characterized only after the peak T cell response.

The meaning of the sample's time point label: baseline before first vaccination. Vaccinee samples came from UK trials COV001 and COV002, including a single-blind randomized controlled phase 2/3 trial of AZD1222 (ChAdOx1 nCoV-19) in healthy adults. For TCRbeta chain sequencing, PBMC samples from trial participants were taken at day 0 and at day 28 after the second dose. The sequence is built from TRBV4-1 and TRBJ2-1; D gene: possibly TRBD1, on 6 matching bases. The receptor comes from an adult in good health. The sequences come from peripheral blood, collected on day 0 of AZD1222 vaccination. The CDR3 sequence is CASSQGTFNEQFF. The nucleotides read TGCGCCAGCAGCCAGGGGACATTCAATGAGCAGTTCTTC.